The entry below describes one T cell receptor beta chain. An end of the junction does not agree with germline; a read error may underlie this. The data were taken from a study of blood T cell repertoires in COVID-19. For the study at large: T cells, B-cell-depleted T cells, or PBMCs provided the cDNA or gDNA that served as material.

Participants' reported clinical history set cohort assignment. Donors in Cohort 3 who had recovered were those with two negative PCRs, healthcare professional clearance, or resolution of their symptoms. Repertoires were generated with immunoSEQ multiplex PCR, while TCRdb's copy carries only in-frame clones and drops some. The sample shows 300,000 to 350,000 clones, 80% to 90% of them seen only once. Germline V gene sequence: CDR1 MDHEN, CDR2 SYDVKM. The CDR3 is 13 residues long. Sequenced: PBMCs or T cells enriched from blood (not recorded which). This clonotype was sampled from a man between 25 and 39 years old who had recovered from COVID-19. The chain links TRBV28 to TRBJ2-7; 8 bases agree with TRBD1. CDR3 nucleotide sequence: TGTGCTAGCAGGATAGACAGGGGCCACGAGCAGTACTTC. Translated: CASRIDRGHEQYF.